This T cell receptor (beta chain) was retrieved from a study of blood T cell repertoires in COVID-19 (dated by TCRdb to about 2020). At the level of the whole study: Collaborator samples came from the United States, Italy and Spain and covered acute and convalescent phases of COVID-19. The prospective study material was composed of cDNA or gDNA derived from T cells, B-cell-depleted T cells, or PBMCs. The dataset comprised deeply sampled blood TCRbeta repertoires from subjects exposed to, actively infected with, or recovered from COVID-19. Samples were obtained from the ongoing ImmuneRACE study (first 160 participants) and from roughly 1,300 subjects provided by 6 global collaborators. Nearly every sample came with metadata listing a de-identified subject ID, COVID-19 status, age in years and sex. Where HLA class I and class II types were available, the types were taken from metadata supplied by the sample provider, not from assay-based typing. A freely available public database, intended as a resource for researchers studying the immune response to SARS-CoV-2, is where the repertoires were released.

Results and caveats for the whole study, not just this receptor: Clinical and demographic metadata were provided uncurated, with the amount varying by source and participant.

In the prospective study, participants were roughly 18 to 100 years old, resided in 25 or so geographic areas of the United States, and were enrolled through a virtual design. In the prospective study, cohorts were assigned on the basis of participant-reported clinical history obtained from a screening survey and a study questionnaire. For ImmuneRACE Cohort 3, a participant was defined as recovered based on two consecutive negative NP/OP PCR tests, clearance by a healthcare professional, or resolution of symptoms. In the prospective study, mobile phlebotomists collected whole blood, serum and a nasopharyngeal or oropharyngeal swab from each participant. Additional blood draws and questionnaires over an approximately two-month period could optionally be provided by prospective study participants. Blood samples from the prospective study were shipped frozen or at room temperature prior to DNA extraction.

To note about this clone: What antigen it recognizes has not been identified. Base-call qualities are not available, and no considerably larger clone is one nucleotide away.

TCRbeta CDR3 regions were amplified from genomic DNA by means of the immunoSEQ Assay, a bias-controlled multiplex PCR. Turning to the authors' computational methods: Nucleated cell counts per sample were estimated from amplification of reference gene primers within the assay. To quantify the absolute abundance of each unique TCRbeta CDR3 rearrangement, sequence reads were collapsed and filtered. Productive Simpson clonality was computed per sample as the square root of Simpson's diversity index over productive rearrangements. In TCRdb, the immuneACCESS table is reduced to in-frame sequences with V and J assigned. These tables do not hold every clone; where another copy was compared, an unresolved V gene accounts for under half, and the others remain unexplained. V, J and clone size reflect that table, while D and trimming were determined from the DNA. The sample table holds about 300,000 clones, of which under 90% were seen once. The top ten hold about 4.1% of the sample.

The origin of this receptor is a man under 40 who had recovered from COVID-19. The specimen sequenced was PBMCs or T cells enriched from blood (not recorded which).

The nucleotide sequence is TGTGCCAGCAGTGAATTTGGGACAGGGACCACTGAAGCTTTCTTT. Its amino acids are CASSEFGTGTTEAFF. Recombination linked TRBV2 to TRBJ1-1; 9 nucleotides in the junction match TRBD1. The CDR3 contains 15 residues, cysteine and phenylalanine counted. Only the CDR3 DNA stays, 45 bases, in frame from base 1. V is cut back by 2 bases and J by 4 bases, with 5 bases in the junction unmatched. Per the germline V gene, SNHLY is the CDR1 and FYNNEI is the CDR2.